The 7 T cell receptor beta chains below were found in one sample sequenced in a study of blood T cell repertoires in COVID-19. TCRdb's copy holds only in-frame clones and misses some; the assay was immunoSEQ multiplex PCR. Among a few hundred thousand clones listed, approximately 85% were seen once. The specimen was peripheral blood. The receptors originated from a woman in her sixties or seventies with COVID-19, enrolled during active disease.

The CDR3 reads CASSPRLAGGVGETQYF. The CDR3 DNA is TGTGCCAGCAGCCCCCGACTAGCGGGGGGCGTAGGGGAGACCCAGTACTTC. This chain links TRBV6-2 or TRBV6-3 with TRBJ2-5; 13 bases map to TRBD2. This CDR3 is 17 amino acids long. Germline V CDR1 and CDR2: MNHEY, SVGEGT. The V segment lost 6 bases and the J segment 5 bases; nucleotides outside the gene matches: 12.

This chain connects TRBV14 to TRBJ2-5; TRBD1 matches 8 bases. CDR1 is SGHDN and CDR2 is FVKESK in the germline V gene. CDR3 size: 15 residues. With V trimmed by 5 bases and J by 5 bases, 10 bases remained unmatched. The CDR3 reads CASSRSADREETQYF. The CDR3 DNA sequence: TGTGCCAGCAGCAGGAGCGCGGACAGGGAGGAGACCCAGTACTTC.

This rearrangement joins TRBV5-1 to TRBJ1-2, with 8 bases fitting TRBD1. CDR3 length: 15 residues. Trimming at V came to 4 bases and at J to 0 bases, leaving 5 bases not matched to a gene. The V gene's germline CDR1 is SGHRS and CDR2 YFSETQ. The CDR3 DNA sequence: TGCGCCAGCAGCGCGGGACAGGTTACTAACTATGGCTACACCTTC. It codes for CASSAGQVTNYGYTF.

V and J are TRBV6-2 or TRBV6-3 and TRBJ2-2; 8 bases map to TRBD1. This CDR3 region has 15 residues. Trimming removed 4 bases from V and 0 bases from J; junction bases left unmatched: 1. CDR1 MNHEY and CDR2 SVGEGT come from the germline V gene. Written as DNA, the CDR3 is TGTGCCAGCAGTTTGACAGGGGCGAACACCGGGGAGCTGTTTTTT. It is translated as CASSLTGANTGELFF.

This chain connects TRBV12-3 or TRBV12-4 to TRBJ1-2; TRBD1 matches at 7 bases. This CDR3 comprises 12 residues. Trimming at V came to 5 bases and at J to 6 bases, leaving 3 bases not matched to a gene. The CDR3 here is CASSPTGDGYTF. DNA for the CDR3: TGTGCCAGCAGTCCAACAGGGGATGGCTACACCTTC.

This chain uses TRBV9 with TRBJ1-1; weak D call: TRBD1 (6 bases). Trimming removed 0 bases at V and 6 bases at J, with 21 bases between. Germline loops: CDR1 SGDLS, CDR2 YYNGEE. The CDR3 runs 17 residues. The CDR3 loop is CASSVGPGAKGDAEAFF. The CDR3 nucleotides read TGTGCCAGCAGCGTAGGGCCAGGGGCTAAGGGAGACGCTGAAGCTTTCTTT.

V and J are TRBV4-1 and TRBJ2-1, with TRBD2 identical over 13 bases. V shed 0 bases and J 9 bases; nucleotides not matched to a gene: 11. There are 18 residues in the CDR3. The germline gives CDR1 MGHRA, CDR2 YSYEKL. CDR3 in DNA: TGCGCCAGCAGCCAAGATGGAGACAGGACTAGCGGGAGTCCTGAGCAGTTCTTC. Its protein product is CASSQDGDRTSGSPEQFF.